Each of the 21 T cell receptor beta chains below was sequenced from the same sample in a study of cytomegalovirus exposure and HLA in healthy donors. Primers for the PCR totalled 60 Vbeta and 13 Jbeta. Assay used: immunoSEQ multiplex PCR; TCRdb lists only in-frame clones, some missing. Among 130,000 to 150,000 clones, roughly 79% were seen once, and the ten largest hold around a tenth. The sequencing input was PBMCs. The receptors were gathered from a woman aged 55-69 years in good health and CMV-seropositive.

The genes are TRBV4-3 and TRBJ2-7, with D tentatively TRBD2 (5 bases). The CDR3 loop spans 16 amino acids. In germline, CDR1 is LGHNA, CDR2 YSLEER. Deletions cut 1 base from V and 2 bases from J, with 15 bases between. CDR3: CASSQAFGKNPYEQYF. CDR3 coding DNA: TGCGCCAGCAGCCAAGCCTTCGGGAAGAACCCCTACGAGCAGTACTTC.

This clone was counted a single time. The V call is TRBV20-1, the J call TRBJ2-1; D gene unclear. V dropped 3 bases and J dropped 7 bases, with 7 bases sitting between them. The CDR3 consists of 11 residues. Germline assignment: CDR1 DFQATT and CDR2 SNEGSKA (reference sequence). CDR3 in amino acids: CSARQVNEQFF. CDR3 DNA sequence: TGCAGTGCTAGGCAGGTGAATGAGCAGTTCTTC.

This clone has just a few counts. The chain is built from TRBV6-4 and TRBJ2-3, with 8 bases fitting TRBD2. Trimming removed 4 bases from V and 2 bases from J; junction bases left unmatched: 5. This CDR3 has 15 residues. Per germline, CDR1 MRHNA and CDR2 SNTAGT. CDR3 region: CASSVSGGSTDTQYF. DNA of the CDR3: TGTGCCAGCAGTGTATCGGGAGGGTCCACAGATACGCAGTATTTT.

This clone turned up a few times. In DNA, the CDR3 is TGTGCCAGCAGTGGGCAGGGGGCGGGCTATGGCTACACCTTC. This translates into CASSGQGAGYGYTF. The J gene is TRBJ1-2, the V gene TRBV2; 8 bases agree with TRBD1. The CDR3 loop spans 14 amino acids. Germline assignment: CDR1 SNHLY and CDR2 FYNNEI. J was trimmed by 4 bases and V by 4 bases; bases with no gene match: 5.

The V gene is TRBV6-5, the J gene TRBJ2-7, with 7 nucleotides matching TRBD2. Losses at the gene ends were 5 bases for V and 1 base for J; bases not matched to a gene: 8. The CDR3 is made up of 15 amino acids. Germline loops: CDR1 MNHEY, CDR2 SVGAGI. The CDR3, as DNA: TGTGCCAGCAGTCTCGAGGGGACTATTTCCTACGAGCAGTACTTC. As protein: CASSLEGTISYEQYF.

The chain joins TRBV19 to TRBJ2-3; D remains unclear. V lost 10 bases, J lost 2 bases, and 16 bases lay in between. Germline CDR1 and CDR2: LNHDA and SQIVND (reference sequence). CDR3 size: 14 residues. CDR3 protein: CATSVGIATDTQYF. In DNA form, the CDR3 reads TGTGCCACCTCCGTAGGAATAGCCACAGATACGCAGTATTTT.

CDR3 region: CASSLRTGMVLSGNTIYF. Written as DNA, the CDR3 is TGTGCCAGCAGCTTAAGGACAGGGATGGTCCTCTCTGGAAACACCATATATTTT. The chain is built from TRBV7-9 and TRBJ1-3; 8 positions agree with TRBD1. CDR1 and CDR2 from the germline V gene are SEHNR and FQNEAQ (reference sequence). V shed 2 bases and J 0 bases; nucleotides not matched to a gene: 9. The CDR3 has 18 residues.

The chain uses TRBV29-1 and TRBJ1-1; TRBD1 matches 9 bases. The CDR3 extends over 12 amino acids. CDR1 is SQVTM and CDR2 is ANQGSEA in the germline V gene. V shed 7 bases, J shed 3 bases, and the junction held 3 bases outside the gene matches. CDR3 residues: CSARTGDTEAFF. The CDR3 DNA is TGCAGCGCCCGGACAGGGGACACTGAAGCTTTCTTT.

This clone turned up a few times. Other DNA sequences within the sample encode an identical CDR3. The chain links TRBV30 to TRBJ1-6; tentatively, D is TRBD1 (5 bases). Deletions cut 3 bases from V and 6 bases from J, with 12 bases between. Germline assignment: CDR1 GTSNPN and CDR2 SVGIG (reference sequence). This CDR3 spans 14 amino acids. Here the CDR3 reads CAWRPDSLNSPLHF. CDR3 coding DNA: TGTGCCTGGAGACCTGACAGTCTTAATTCACCCCTCCACTTT.

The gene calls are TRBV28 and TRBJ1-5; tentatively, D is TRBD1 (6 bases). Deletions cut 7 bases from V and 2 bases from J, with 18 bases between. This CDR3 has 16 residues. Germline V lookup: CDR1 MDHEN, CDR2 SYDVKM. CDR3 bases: TGTGCCAGCAATGGGGGCGGGTTTCGGGGCAATCAGCCCCAGCATTTT. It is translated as CASNGGGFRGNQPQHF.

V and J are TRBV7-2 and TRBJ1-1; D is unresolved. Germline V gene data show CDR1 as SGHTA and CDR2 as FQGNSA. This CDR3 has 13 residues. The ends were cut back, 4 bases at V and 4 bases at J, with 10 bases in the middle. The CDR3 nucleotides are TGTGCCAGCAGCTCTCAAATTAGCACTGAAGCTTTCTTT. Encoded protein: CASSSQISTEAFF.

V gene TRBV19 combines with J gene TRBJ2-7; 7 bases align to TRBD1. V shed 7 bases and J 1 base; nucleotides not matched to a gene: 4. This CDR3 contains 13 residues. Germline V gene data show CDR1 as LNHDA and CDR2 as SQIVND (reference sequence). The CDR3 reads CASTGQYSYEQYF. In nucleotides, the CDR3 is TGTGCCAGTACGGGACAGTATTCCTACGAGCAGTACTTC.

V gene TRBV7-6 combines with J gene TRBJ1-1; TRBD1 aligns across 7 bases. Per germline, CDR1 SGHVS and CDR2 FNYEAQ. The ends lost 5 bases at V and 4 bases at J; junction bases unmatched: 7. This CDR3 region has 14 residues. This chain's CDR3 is CASSARQGGTEAFF. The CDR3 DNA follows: TGTGCCAGCAGCGCAAGACAGGGCGGCACTGAAGCTTTCTTT.

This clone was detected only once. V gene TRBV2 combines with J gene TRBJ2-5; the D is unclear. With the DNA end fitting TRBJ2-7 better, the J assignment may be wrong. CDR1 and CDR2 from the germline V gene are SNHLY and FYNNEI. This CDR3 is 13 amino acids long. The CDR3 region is CASSEISPYEQYF. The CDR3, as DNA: TGTGCCAGCAGTGAAATCTCTCCCTACGAGCAGTACTTC.

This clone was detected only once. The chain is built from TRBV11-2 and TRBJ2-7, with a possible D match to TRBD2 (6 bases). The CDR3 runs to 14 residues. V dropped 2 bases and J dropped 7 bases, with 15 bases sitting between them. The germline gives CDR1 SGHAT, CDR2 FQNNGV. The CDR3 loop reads CASSLIGGNGEQYF. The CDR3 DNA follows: TGTGCCAGCAGCTTAATCGGCGGGAACGGGGAGCAGTACTTC.

CDR3 loop: CASSLEVSGRGGELFF. As DNA, the CDR3 is TGCGCCAGCAGCTTGGAAGTTAGCGGGAGAGGCGGGGAGCTGTTTTTT. V and J are TRBV5-1 and TRBJ2-2; 9 bases line up with TRBD2. CDR3 size: 16 residues. In germline, CDR1 is SGHRS, CDR2 YFSETQ. With 0 bases clipped from V and 7 bases from J, the junction kept 7 bases outside the gene matches.

The CDR3, as DNA: TGTGCCAGCACTCCTAGGTCGGGTTTTGGGGGCTACACCTTC. It codes for CASTPRSGFGGYTF. V gene TRBV6-6 combines with J gene TRBJ1-2; D uncertain. Germline V lookup: CDR1 MNHNY, CDR2 SVGAGI (reference sequence). The CDR3 consists of 14 residues. Deletions cut 7 bases from V and 8 bases from J, with 20 bases between.

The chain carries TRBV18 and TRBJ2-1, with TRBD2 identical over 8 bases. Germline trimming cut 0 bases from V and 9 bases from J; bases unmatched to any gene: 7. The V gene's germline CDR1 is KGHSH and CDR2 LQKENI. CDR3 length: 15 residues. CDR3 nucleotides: TGTGCCAGCTCACCACCTAGCGGGACATTCGGTGAGCAGTTCTTC. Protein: CASSPPSGTFGEQFF.

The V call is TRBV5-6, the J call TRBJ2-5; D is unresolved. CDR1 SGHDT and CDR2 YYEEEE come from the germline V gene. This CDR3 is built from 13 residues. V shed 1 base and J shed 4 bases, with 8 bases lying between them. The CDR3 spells CASSLYRRETQYF. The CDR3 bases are TGTGCCAGCAGCTTGTATAGGAGAGAGACCCAGTACTTC.

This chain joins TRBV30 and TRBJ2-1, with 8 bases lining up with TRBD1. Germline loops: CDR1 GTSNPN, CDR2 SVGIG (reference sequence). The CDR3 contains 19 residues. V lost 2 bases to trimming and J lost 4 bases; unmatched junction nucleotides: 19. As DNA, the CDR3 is TGTGCCTGGAGTCTTATTCCTACAGGGCAGGGGGCTTCGTACAATGAGCAGTTCTTC. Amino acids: CAWSLIPTGQGASYNEQFF.

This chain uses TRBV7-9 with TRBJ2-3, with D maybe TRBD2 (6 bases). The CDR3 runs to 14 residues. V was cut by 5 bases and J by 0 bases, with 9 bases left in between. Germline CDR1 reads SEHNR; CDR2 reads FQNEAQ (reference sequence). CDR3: CASSRDSSTDTQYF. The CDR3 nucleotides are TGTGCCAGCAGCCGGGACTCAAGCACAGATACGCAGTATTTT.